This T cell receptor (beta chain) was sequenced for a study of cytomegalovirus exposure and HLA in healthy donors. Study-wide findings and caveats: In terms of immune exposure information, only CMV serostatus was available.

Worth noting for this clone: Its target is unknown.

Primers included in the PCR were 60 Vbeta and 13 Jbeta primers. TCRdb's table, derived via immunoSEQ multiplex PCR, lists solely in-frame clones and lacks some. The sample consists of tens of thousands of clones, 80% of them appearing once. Germline CDR1 reads MNHEY; CDR2 reads SVGAGI. V lost 6 bases to trimming and J lost 4 bases; unmatched junction nucleotides: 6. CDR3 length: 14 amino acids. This clonotype was sampled from a woman between 50 and 59 years old in good health and CMV-seropositive. The sequenced sample was PBMCs. J is TRBJ1-2 and V is TRBV6-5; 9 nucleotides align to TRBD1. The CDR3 spells CASRSGTGSYGYTF. CDR3 DNA sequence: TGTGCCAGCAGATCCGGGACAGGGTCCTATGGCTACACCTTC.